The entry that follows covers one TCR beta chain sequence. CDR1 is SGHTA, CDR2 FQGNSA, per germline. The CDR3 runs to 15 residues. With 5 bases removed from V and 2 bases from J, the gap between germline ends came to 13 bases. Treatment of the sample: roughly 19 received Ad26.COV2.S at low or high dose, single or two shots; 5 received placebo; per-sample allocation not given. Collection of samples fell on day 63 after the first vaccine or placebo injection. This specimen comes from a study of Ad26.COV2.S vaccination and SARS-CoV-2 variants. Study as a whole: This donor came from the COV1001 trial of Ad26.COV2.S. The study gave Ad26.COV2.S intramuscularly, once or twice 56 days apart.

The assay was immunoSEQ multiplex PCR, and TCRdb's table has in-frame clones only and misses some. Of 300,000 to 350,000 clones listed, roughly 89% were seen once; the top ten hold approximately 5%. Sequences were derived from peripheral blood, sampled in a trial of Ad26.COV2.S vaccine versus placebo. The sequence came from a person aged 18-60 years who received the Ad26.COV2.S COVID-19 vaccine or a placebo. The V call is TRBV7-2, the J call TRBJ1-3; D perhaps matches TRBD1 (6 bases). The CDR3 is CASSRGAGAGNTIYF. CDR3 DNA sequence: TGTGCCAGCAGCCGGGGGGCGGGGGCTGGAAACACCATATATTTT. Full variable domain (rest looked up from reference TRBV7-2 and TRBJ1-3): GAGVSQSPSNKVTEKGKDVELRCDPISGHTALYWYRQSLGQGLEFLIYFQGNSAPDKSGLPSDRFSAERTGGSVSTLTIQRTQQEDSAVYLCASSRGAGAGNTIYFGEGSWLTVV.